This TCR beta chain comes out of a study of T cell responses to AZD1222 COVID-19 vaccine. Findings and caveats of the study: Increases in Spike-specific TCR breadth and depth were seen after two AZD1222 doses.

Points on this clone: The antigen remains undetermined.

Using immunoSEQ multiplex PCR, the repertoire was profiled, and TCRdb retains in-frame clones only, with some absent. The table lists about 120,000 clones, 80% to 90% of them singletons, with roughly 9% in the top ten. V shed 5 bases, J shed 4 bases, and the junction held 5 bases outside the gene matches. Germline CDR1 reads LNHDA; CDR2 reads SQIVND (reference sequence). CDR3 length: 15 residues. The sequencing used peripheral blood, collected on day 0 of AZD1222 vaccination. The receptor's source is an adult in good health. The rearrangement joins TRBV19 to TRBJ2-5; 12 nucleotides align to TRBD1. The CDR3 protein is CASSLGTGGRETQYF. The CDR3 coding sequence is TGTGCCAGTAGTCTTGGGACAGGGGGCAGAGAGACCCAGTACTTC.